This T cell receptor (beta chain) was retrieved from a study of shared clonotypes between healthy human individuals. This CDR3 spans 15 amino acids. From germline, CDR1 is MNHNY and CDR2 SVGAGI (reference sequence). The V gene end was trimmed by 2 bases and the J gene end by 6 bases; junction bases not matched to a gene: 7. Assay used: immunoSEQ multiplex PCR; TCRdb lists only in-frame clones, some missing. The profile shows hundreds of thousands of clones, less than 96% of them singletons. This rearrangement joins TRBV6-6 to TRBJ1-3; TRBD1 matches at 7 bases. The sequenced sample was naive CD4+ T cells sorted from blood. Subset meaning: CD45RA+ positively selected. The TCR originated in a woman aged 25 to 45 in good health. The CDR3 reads CASSYASRGKNTIYF. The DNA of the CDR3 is TGTGCCAGCAGTTACGCCTCCAGGGGGAAAAACACCATATATTTT.